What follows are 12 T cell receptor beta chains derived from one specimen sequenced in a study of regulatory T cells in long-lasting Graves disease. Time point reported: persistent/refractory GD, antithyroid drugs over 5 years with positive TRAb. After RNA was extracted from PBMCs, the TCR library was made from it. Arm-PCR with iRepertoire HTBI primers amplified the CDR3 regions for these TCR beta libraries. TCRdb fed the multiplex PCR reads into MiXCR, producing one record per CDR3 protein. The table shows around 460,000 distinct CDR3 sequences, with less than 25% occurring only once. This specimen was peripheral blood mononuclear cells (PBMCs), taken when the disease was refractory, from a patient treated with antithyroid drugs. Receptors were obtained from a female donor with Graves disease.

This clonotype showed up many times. CDR3: CASKQQGMRNQPQHF. In DNA form, the CDR3 reads TGTGCCAGCAAACAACAGGGGATGAGGAATCAGCCCCAGCATTTT. The genes are TRBV6-1 and TRBJ1-5; 7 bases map to TRBD1. J lost 4 bases, V lost 7 bases, and 10 bases had no gene match. Germline V gene lookup returns CDR1 MNHNS and CDR2 SASEGT. CDR3 size: 15 residues.

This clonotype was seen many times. This CDR3 is CASRPLLNQPQHF. The DNA of the CDR3 is TGTGCCAGCAGACCCCTACTCAATCAGCCCCAGCATTTT. The rearrangement links TRBV6-1 to TRBJ1-5; D uncertain. V was clipped by 6 bases and J by 3 bases, with 9 bases between them. Per germline, CDR1 MNHNS and CDR2 SASEGT. CDR3 length equals 13 residues.

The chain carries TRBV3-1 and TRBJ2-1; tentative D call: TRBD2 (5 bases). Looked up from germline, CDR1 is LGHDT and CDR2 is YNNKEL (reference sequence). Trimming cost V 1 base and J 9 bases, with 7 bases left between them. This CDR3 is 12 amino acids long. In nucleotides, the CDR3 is TGTGCCAGCAGCCAAGTAGCGAGTGAGCAGTTCTTC. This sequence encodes CASSQVASEQFF.

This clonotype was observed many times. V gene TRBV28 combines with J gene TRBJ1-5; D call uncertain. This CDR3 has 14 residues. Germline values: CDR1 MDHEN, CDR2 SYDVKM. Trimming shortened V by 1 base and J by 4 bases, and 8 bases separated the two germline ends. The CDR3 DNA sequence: TGTGCCAGCAGTTTATTAGAAAGGAATCAGCCCCAGCATTTT. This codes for CASSLLERNQPQHF.

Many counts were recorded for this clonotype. DNA of the CDR3: TGTGCCGTTCTAGCGGGACGGACTTACGAGCAGTACTTC. Translated: CAVLAGRTYEQYF. The genes are TRBV28 and TRBJ2-7; 9 nucleotides align to TRBD2. V was clipped by 11 bases and J by 4 bases; unmatched bases: 9. Germline lookup yields CDR1 MDHEN and CDR2 SYDVKM. This CDR3 comprises 13 residues.

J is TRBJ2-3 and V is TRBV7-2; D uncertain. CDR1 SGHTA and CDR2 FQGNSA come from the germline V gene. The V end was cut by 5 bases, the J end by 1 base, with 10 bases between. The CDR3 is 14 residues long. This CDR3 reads CASSPQAGTDTQYF. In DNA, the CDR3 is TGTGCCAGCAGCCCCCAGGCGGGCACAGATACGCAGTATTTT. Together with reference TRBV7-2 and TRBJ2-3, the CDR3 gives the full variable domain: GAGVSQSPSNKVTEKGKDVELRCDPISGHTALYWYRQSLGQGLEFLIYFQGNSAPDKSGLPSDRFSAERTGGSVSTLTIQRTQQEDSAVYLCASSPQAGTDTQYFGPGTRLTVL.

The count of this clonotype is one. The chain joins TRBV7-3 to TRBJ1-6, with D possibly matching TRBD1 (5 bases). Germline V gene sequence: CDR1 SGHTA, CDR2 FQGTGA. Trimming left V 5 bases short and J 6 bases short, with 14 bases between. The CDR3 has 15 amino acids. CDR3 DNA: TGTGCCAGCAGCATCACTGGGACGTTTAATTCACCCCTCCACTTT. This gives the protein CASSITGTFNSPLHF.

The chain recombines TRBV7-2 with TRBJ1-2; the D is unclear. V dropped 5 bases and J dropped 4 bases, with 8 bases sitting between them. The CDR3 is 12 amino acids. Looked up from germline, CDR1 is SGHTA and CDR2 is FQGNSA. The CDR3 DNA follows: TGTGCCAGCAGCGGGTCTTTCTATGGCTACACCTTC. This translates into CASSGSFYGYTF.

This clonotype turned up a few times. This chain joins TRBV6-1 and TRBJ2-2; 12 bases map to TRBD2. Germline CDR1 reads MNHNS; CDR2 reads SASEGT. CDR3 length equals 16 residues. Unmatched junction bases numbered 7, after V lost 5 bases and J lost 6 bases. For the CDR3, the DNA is TGTGCCAGCAGTATAGTCGGACTAGCGGGGTCCGGGGAGCTGTTTTTT. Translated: CASSIVGLAGSGELFF.

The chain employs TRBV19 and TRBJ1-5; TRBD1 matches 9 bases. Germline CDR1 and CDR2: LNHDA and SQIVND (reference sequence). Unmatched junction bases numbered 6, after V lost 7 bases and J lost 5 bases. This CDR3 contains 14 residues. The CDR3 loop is CASTPTGGHQPQHF. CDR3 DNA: TGTGCCAGTACCCCGACAGGGGGACATCAGCCCCAGCATTTT. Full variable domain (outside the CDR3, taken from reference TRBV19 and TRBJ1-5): DGGITQSPKYLFRKEGQNVTLSCEQNLNHDAMYWYRQDPGQGLRLIYYSQIVNDFQKGDIAEGYSVSREKKESFPLTVTSAQKNPTAFYLCASTPTGGHQPQHFGDGTRLSIL.

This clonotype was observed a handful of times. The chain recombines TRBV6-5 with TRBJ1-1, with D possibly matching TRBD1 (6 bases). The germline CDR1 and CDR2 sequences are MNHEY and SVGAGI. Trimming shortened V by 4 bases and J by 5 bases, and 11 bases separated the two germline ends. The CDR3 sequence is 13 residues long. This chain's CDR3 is CASSWGRGTEAFF. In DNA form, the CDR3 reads TGTGCCAGCAGTTGGGGCAGGGGTACTGAAGCTTTCTTT.

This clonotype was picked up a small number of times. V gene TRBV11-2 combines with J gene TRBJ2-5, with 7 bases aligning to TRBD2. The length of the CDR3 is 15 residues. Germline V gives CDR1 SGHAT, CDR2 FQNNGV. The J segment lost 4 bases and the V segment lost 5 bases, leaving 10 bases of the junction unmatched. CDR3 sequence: CASSTIKGRGETQYF. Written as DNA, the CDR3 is TGTGCCAGCAGCACCATAAAGGGGAGGGGAGAGACCCAGTACTTC.